The 31 T cell receptor beta chains in this list originate from one sample, sequenced in a study of OX40 agonist ivuxolimab in advanced cancers. TCRdb's copy holds only in-frame clones and misses some; the assay was immunoSEQ multiplex PCR. The sample records under 55,000 clones, about 90% being singletons. Sequencing used CD4+ or CD8+ T cells sorted from blood, obtained in a trial of the OX40 agonist ivuxolimab. The receptors originated from an adult with an advanced solid tumor such as melanoma, head and neck, liver or kidney cancer.

J is TRBJ2-2 and V is TRBV6-5; 11 positions agree with TRBD2. The V segment lost 5 bases and the J segment 1 base; nucleotides outside the gene matches: 0. In germline, CDR1 is MNHEY, CDR2 SVGAGI. This CDR3 has 15 residues. CDR3 loop: CASSGLAGNTGELFF. In DNA, the CDR3 is TGTGCCAGCAGTGGACTAGCGGGGAACACCGGGGAGCTGTTTTTT.

The chain employs TRBV6-6 and TRBJ2-7, with D possibly being TRBD1 or TRBD2 (5 bases each). Deletions cut 0 bases from V and 5 bases from J, with 8 bases between. The germline CDR1 and CDR2 sequences are MNHNY and SVGAGI (reference sequence). This CDR3 comprises 13 residues. The CDR3 spells CASSYSGTNEQYF. In DNA form, the CDR3 reads TGTGCCAGCAGTTACTCCGGGACCAACGAGCAGTACTTC.

This sequence joins TRBV27 and TRBJ2-1; D is ambiguous. V lost 2 bases and J lost 5, with 7 bases in between. From germline, CDR1 is MNHEY and CDR2 SMNVEV (reference sequence). The CDR3 has 13 amino acids. For the CDR3, the DNA is TGTGCCAGCAGTTTACTTTCTGACAATGAGCAGTTCTTC. Protein product: CASSLLSDNEQFF.

V is TRBV4-1 and J is TRBJ2-5; maybe TRBD1 (6 bases). The V end was cut by 2 bases, the J end by 6 bases, with 16 bases between. The germline CDR1 and CDR2 sequences are MGHRA and YSYEKL. The CDR3 runs 15 residues. The CDR3 protein is CASSQRDGQSKTQYF. CDR3 DNA: TGCGCCAGCAGCCAAAGGGACGGACAGTCCAAGACCCAGTACTTC.

J is TRBJ2-1 and V is TRBV5-6, with D perhaps being TRBD1 or TRBD2 (5 bases each). CDR1 is SGHDT, CDR2 YYEEEE, per germline. The CDR3 has 16 amino acids. V was trimmed by 4 bases and J by 0 bases, leaving 14 bases between them. The CDR3 loop is CASSLAGTRSYNEQFF. In DNA, the CDR3 is TGTGCCAGCAGCCTAGCCGGGACCCGCTCCTACAATGAGCAGTTCTTC.

This rearrangement joins TRBV7-6 to TRBJ2-3; TRBD2 matches 10 bases. Germline values: CDR1 SGHVS, CDR2 FNYEAQ. Germline trimming cut 5 bases from V and 4 bases from J; bases unmatched to any gene: 6. This CDR3 region has 15 residues. The CDR3 DNA follows: TGTGCCAGCAGCCCTCTAGCGGGAGTTGCAGATACGCAGTATTTT. Amino acid sequence: CASSPLAGVADTQYF.

The genes are TRBV7-9 and TRBJ1-4, with no clear D. Per the germline V gene, CDR1 is SEHNR and CDR2 is FQNEAQ (reference sequence). CDR3 length: 16 residues. V was clipped by 1 base and J by 0 bases, with 9 bases between them. As DNA, the CDR3 is TGTGCCAGCAGCTTAGGGACCGTTGCAACTAATGAAAAACTGTTTTTT. It specifies CASSLGTVATNEKLFF.

This clone was seen just once. The rearrangement links TRBV6-1 to TRBJ2-3, with 9 bases fitting TRBD1. The CDR3 runs to 17 residues. From germline, CDR1 is MNHNS and CDR2 SASEGT. V lost 0 bases to trimming and J lost 2 bases; unmatched junction nucleotides: 6. DNA of the CDR3: TGTGCCAGCAGTGAAGCGCAGGGACAGGGCCCCACAGATACGCAGTATTTT. Translated, it gives CASSEAQGQGPTDTQYF.

This chain links TRBV7-6 with TRBJ2-5, with 8 bases lining up with TRBD2. Germline values: CDR1 SGHVS, CDR2 FNYEAQ. This CDR3 has 14 residues. V dropped 8 bases and J dropped 3; count of bases not matched to a gene: 8. CDR3 DNA: TGTGCCAGCGGGAGGCGGGGGGACAAAGAGACCCAGTACTTC. It specifies CASGRRGDKETQYF. Full variable domain (rest looked up from reference TRBV7-6 and TRBJ2-5): GAGVSQSPRYKVTKRGQDVALRCDPISGHVSLYWYRQALGQGPEFLTYFNYEAQQDKSGLPNDRFSAERPEGSISTLTIQRTEQRDSAMYRCASGRRGDKETQYFGPGTRLLVL.

The rearrangement links TRBV11-3 to TRBJ2-2; 11 bases are a match to TRBD2. V trimming: 5 bases; J trimming: 3 bases; junction bases outside the gene matches: 8. The CDR3 length is 17 residues. Germline V lookup: CDR1 SGHNT, CDR2 YENEEA. The CDR3 spells CASSPSASGGYTGELFF. The CDR3 bases are TGTGCCAGCAGCCCCTCGGCTAGCGGGGGGTACACCGGGGAGCTGTTTTTT.

This chain joins TRBV4-1 and TRBJ2-7; weak D call: TRBD2 (5 bases). Trimming shortened V by 2 bases and J by 0 bases, and 8 bases separated the two germline ends. The CDR3 is 14 residues long. Germline V lookup: CDR1 MGHRA, CDR2 YSYEKL. Here the CDR3 DNA reads TGCGCCAGCAGCCAACCGGGGAGCTCCTACGAGCAGTACTTC. It yields the protein CASSQPGSSYEQYF.

V is TRBV6-1 and J is TRBJ1-2, with no clear D. The CDR3 has 11 residues. V was cut by 8 bases and J by 3 bases, with 7 bases left in between. From germline, CDR1 is MNHNS and CDR2 SASEGT. DNA for the CDR3: TGTGCCAGCGCCTCTCACTATGGCTACACCTTC. As protein: CASASHYGYTF.

CDR3 bases: TGTGCCAGCAGTTACTCGAGAGTAACAGATACGCAGTATTTT. Protein product: CASSYSRVTDTQYF. The chain couples TRBV6-5 to TRBJ2-3; D gene uncertain. The germline V gene encodes CDR1 MNHEY and CDR2 SVGAGI. Trimming removed 0 bases from V and 3 bases from J, with 7 bases in between. CDR3 length equals 14 residues.

The table lists this clone with a few counts. The V and J genes are TRBV30 and TRBJ1-1; D gene unclear. CDR1 GTSNPN and CDR2 SVGIG come from the germline V gene (reference sequence). V was shortened by 0 bases and J by 6 bases, with 11 bases between the two germline ends. The CDR3 length is 13 residues. CDR3 protein: CAWSVLRESEAFF. CDR3 coding DNA: TGTGCCTGGAGTGTACTGAGGGAATCTGAAGCTTTCTTT.

The chain couples TRBV19 to TRBJ2-7, with D maybe TRBD1 (6 bases). V lost 5 bases and J lost 2, with 10 bases in between. CDR3 size: 13 residues. From germline, CDR1 is LNHDA and CDR2 SQIVND (reference sequence). DNA of the CDR3: TGTGCCAGTAGTTTGACAGGAACCTACGAGCAGTACTTC. It yields the protein CASSLTGTYEQYF.

The chain joins TRBV2 to TRBJ2-3; a possible D gene is TRBD2 (7 bases). Trimming took 8 bases from V and 4 from J, leaving 19 bases between them. CDR3 length: 15 residues. Germline CDR1 reads SNHLY; CDR2 reads FYNNEI. CDR3 sequence: CASLHQAGAADTQYF. For the CDR3, the DNA is TGTGCCAGCCTTCACCAGGCGGGGGCGGCAGATACGCAGTATTTT.

As regards this clone: A read error is possible here, since a much larger clone lies one base away. Within the sample, other DNA sequences also encode this same CDR3. This chain links TRBV15 with TRBJ2-7, with TRBD2 as a possible D gene (6 bases). The CDR3 extends over 12 amino acids. Germline-derived CDR1 and CDR2 are LNHNV and YYDKDF (reference sequence). The V and J ends lost 3 bases and 4 bases respectively, with 7 bases between them. In nucleotides, the CDR3 is TGTGCCACCAGCAGGGGGGGTTACGAGCAGTACTTC. It translates to CATSRGGYEQYF.

The chain combines TRBV19 with TRBJ2-1; 8 bases are shared with TRBD2. The CDR3 totals 14 residues. Germline V gene sequence: CDR1 LNHDA, CDR2 SQIVND (reference sequence). V was pared by 10 bases and J by 3 bases, with 8 bases of the junction left unmatched. CDR3: CATGGTQIYNEQFF. The CDR3 nucleotides are TGTGCCACGGGGGGGACTCAGATCTACAATGAGCAGTTCTTC.

CDR3 protein: CASSQGQGFTAYSGNTIYF. CDR3 DNA: TGTGCCAGCAGCCAAGGACAGGGTTTCACAGCTTACTCTGGAAACACCATATATTTT. The chain is built from TRBV21-1 and TRBJ1-3; the D call of TRBD1 is as the table states it, not checked on the DNA. TRBV21-1 is tagged as a pseudogene. The CDR3 is 19 residues long.

This chain joins TRBV30 and TRBJ1-5; 12 bases are shared with TRBD1. The J segment lost 7 bases and the V segment lost 3 bases, leaving 10 bases of the junction unmatched. CDR3 length equals 16 residues. Germline-derived CDR1 and CDR2 are GTSNPN and SVGIG (reference sequence). CDR3 amino acids: CAWSYRDRGHRQPQHF. DNA for the CDR3: TGTGCCTGGAGCTACCGGGACAGGGGGCATAGGCAGCCCCAGCATTTT.

V gene TRBV29-1 combines with J gene TRBJ1-3, with TRBD1 matching 7 bases. The germline V gene has CDR1 SQVTM and CDR2 ANQGSEA. With V trimmed by 5 bases and J by 1 base, 5 bases remained unmatched. The CDR3 is 14 amino acids. CDR3 sequence reads: CSVTGASSGNTIYF. CDR3 DNA sequence: TGCAGCGTTACAGGGGCTTCATCTGGAAACACCATATATTTT.

The rearrangement links TRBV6-6 to TRBJ1-2; the match to TRBD1 covers 7 bases. The CDR3 covers 15 residues. V gave up 6 bases and J gave up 7 bases; unmatched junction bases: 14. Germline loops: CDR1 MNHNY, CDR2 SVGAGI (reference sequence). CDR3 amino acids: CASRQEGALGFGYTF. CDR3 DNA: TGTGCCAGCAGGCAGGAGGGGGCCCTTGGGTTTGGCTACACCTTC.

V and J are TRBV2 and TRBJ2-1, with 7 bases that match TRBD2. The germline V gene encodes CDR1 SNHLY and CDR2 FYNNEI. CDR3 length: 15 residues. J lost 10 bases, V lost 3 bases, and 12 bases had no gene match. The CDR3 here is CASSDLGEGKREQFF. The CDR3 bases are TGTGCCAGCAGTGATTTAGGGGAGGGTAAACGAGAGCAGTTCTTC.

This chain connects TRBV7-7 to TRBJ2-1; D perhaps matches TRBD2 (5 bases). V was pared by 5 bases and J by 7 bases, with 15 bases between. The V gene's germline CDR1 is SSHAT and CDR2 FNYEAQ (reference sequence). CDR3 length: 14 amino acids. The CDR3 here is CASSPRGWRNEQFF. The CDR3 region has the DNA TGTGCCAGCAGCCCCCGAGGGTGGCGGAATGAGCAGTTCTTC.

This chain links TRBV27 with TRBJ2-1, with D perhaps matching TRBD2 (6 bases). V lost 6 bases to trimming and J lost 2 bases, with 20 bases between them. Germline CDR1 is MNHEY and CDR2 is SMNVEV (reference sequence). This CDR3 is 17 amino acids long. The CDR3 here is CASRPSWGEEPYNEQFF. CDR3 DNA sequence: TGTGCCAGCAGGCCCTCTTGGGGGGAGGAACCCTACAATGAGCAGTTCTTC.

The CDR3 bases are TGTGCCAGCAGTTTTGGCACCAACACCGGGGAGCTGTTTTTT. Translation: CASSFGTNTGELFF. This chain uses TRBV27 with TRBJ2-2; D call uncertain. The CDR3 length is 14 residues. V was shortened by 3 bases and J by 2 bases, with 7 bases between the two germline ends. Germline V CDR1 and CDR2: MNHEY, SMNVEV (reference sequence).

The chain is built from TRBV4-1 and TRBJ2-7; D possibly corresponds to TRBD2 (5 bases). From germline, CDR1 is MGHRA and CDR2 YSYEKL. The CDR3 is 15 amino acids. Trimming left V 0 bases short and J 3 bases short, with 12 bases between. The CDR3 nucleotides are TGCGCCAGCAGCCAAGATCGCGGACGGGGCTACGAGCAGTACTTC. Its protein product is CASSQDRGRGYEQYF.

With regard to this clone: A read error may account for a junction end that differs from germline. The rearrangement links TRBV7-9 to TRBJ2-5; 8 nucleotides line up with TRBD1. From germline, CDR1 is SEHNR and CDR2 FQNEAQ (reference sequence). The CDR3 length is 15 residues. CDR3 sequence (DNA): TGTGCCAGCAGCTTAGCGGACAGGGAACAAGAGGCCCAGTACTTC. Protein: CASSLADREQEAQYF.

The V and J genes are TRBV11-2 and TRBJ2-7; either TRBD1 or TRBD2 may supply D (5 bases each). The V end lost 5 bases, the J end lost 5 bases, and 16 bases lay between the germline ends. CDR1 SGHAT and CDR2 FQNNGV come from the germline V gene. The length of the CDR3 is 14 residues. The DNA of the CDR3 is TGTGCCAGCAGCCCCTATTACGGGGCAGACGAGCAGTACTTC. Its protein product is CASSPYYGADEQYF.

This clone came up a few times. The chain carries TRBV27 and TRBJ2-7; the D gene is possibly TRBD2 (6 bases). The CDR3 totals 12 residues. Trimming left V 8 bases short and J 0 bases short, with 8 bases between. Germline V CDR1 and CDR2: MNHEY, SMNVEV (reference sequence). Here the CDR3 reads CASGGNSYEQYF. DNA of the CDR3: TGTGCCAGCGGAGGGAACTCCTACGAGCAGTACTTC.

The V and J genes are TRBV10-3 and TRBJ1-3, with a possible D match to TRBD1 (6 bases). The CDR3 length is 13 residues. V lost 8 bases, J lost 8 bases, and 16 bases lay in between. The germline gives CDR1 ENHRY, CDR2 SYGVKD. The CDR3 coding sequence is TGTGCCATCCGGGAGGGGGTCGGGGACACCATATATTTT. Translated: CAIREGVGDTIYF.